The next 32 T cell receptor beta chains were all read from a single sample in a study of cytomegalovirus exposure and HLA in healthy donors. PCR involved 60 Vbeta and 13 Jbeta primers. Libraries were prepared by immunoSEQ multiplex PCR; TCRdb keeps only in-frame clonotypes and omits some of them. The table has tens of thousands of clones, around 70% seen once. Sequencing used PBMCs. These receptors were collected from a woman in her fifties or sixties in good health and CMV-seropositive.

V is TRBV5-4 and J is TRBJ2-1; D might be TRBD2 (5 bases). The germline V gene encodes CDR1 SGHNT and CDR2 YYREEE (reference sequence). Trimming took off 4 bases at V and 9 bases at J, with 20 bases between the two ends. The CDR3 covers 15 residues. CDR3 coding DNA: TGTGCCAGCAGCGAGGTAAAGAGCGGTACTGGTGAGCAGTTCTTC. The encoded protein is CASSEVKSGTGEQFF. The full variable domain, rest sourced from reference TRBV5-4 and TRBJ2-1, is ETGVTQSPTHLIKTRGQQVTLRCSSQSGHNTVSWYQQALGQGPQFIFQYYREEENGRGNFPPRFSGLQFPNYSSELNVNALELDDSALYLCASSEVKSGTGEQFFGPGTRLTVL.

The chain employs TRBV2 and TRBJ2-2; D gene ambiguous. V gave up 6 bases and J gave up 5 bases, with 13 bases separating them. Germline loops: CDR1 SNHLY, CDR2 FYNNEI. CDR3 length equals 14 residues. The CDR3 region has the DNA TGTGCCAGCAGCCCAACCCTGAGTACCGGGGAGCTGTTTTTT. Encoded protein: CASSPTLSTGELFF.

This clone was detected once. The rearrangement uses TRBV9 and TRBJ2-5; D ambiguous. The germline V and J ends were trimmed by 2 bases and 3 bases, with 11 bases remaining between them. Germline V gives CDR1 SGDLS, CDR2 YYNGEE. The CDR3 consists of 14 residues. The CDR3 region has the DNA TGTGCCAGCAGCGTCGGCTTGGGCAAAGAGACCCAGTACTTC. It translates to CASSVGLGKETQYF.

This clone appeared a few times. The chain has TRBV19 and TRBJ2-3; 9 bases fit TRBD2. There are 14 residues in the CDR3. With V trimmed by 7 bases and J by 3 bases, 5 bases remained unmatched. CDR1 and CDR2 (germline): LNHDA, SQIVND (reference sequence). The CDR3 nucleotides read TGTGCCAGTAACGCGGGAGGGCCGACAGATACGCAGTATTTT. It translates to CASNAGGPTDTQYF.

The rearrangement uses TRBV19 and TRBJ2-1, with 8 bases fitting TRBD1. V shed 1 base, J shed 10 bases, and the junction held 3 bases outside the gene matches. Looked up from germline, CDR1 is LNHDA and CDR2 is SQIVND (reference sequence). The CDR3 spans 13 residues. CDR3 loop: CASSIAGQGEQFF. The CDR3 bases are TGTGCCAGTAGTATAGCCGGACAGGGAGAGCAGTTCTTC.

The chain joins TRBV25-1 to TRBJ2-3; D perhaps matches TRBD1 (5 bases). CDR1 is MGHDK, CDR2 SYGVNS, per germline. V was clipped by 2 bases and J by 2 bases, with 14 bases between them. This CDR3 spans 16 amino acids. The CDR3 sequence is CASSERGLAITDTQYF. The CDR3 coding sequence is TGTGCCAGCAGTGAAAGGGGTTTGGCGATCACAGATACGCAGTATTTT.

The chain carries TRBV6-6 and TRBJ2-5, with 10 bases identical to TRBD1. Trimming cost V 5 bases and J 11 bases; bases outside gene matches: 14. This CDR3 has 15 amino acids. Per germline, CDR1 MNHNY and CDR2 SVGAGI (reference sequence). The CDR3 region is CASSPQTGGVDEQYF. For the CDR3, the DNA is TGTGCCAGCAGTCCCCAGACAGGGGGCGTAGATGAGCAGTACTTC.

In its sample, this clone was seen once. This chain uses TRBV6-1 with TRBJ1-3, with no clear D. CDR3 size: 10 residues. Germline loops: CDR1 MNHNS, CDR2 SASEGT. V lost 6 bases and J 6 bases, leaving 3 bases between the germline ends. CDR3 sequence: CASSINTIYF. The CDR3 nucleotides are TGTGCCAGCAGCATAAACACCATATATTTT.

CDR3: CSVGARAGTIYNEQFF. The CDR3 DNA reads TGCAGCGTTGGAGCTCGGGCCGGGACTATATACAATGAGCAGTTCTTC. The V and J genes are TRBV29-1 and TRBJ2-1, with 7 bases matching TRBD2. Germline values: CDR1 SQVTM, CDR2 ANQGSEA. J was trimmed by 4 bases and V by 4 bases; bases with no gene match: 13. The CDR3 has 16 residues.

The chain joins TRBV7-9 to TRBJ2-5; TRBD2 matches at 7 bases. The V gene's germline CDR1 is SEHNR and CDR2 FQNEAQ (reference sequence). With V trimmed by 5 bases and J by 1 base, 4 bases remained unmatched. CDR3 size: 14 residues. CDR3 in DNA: TGTGCCAGCAGCCCTGGGACTATCCAAGAGACCCAGTACTTC. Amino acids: CASSPGTIQETQYF.

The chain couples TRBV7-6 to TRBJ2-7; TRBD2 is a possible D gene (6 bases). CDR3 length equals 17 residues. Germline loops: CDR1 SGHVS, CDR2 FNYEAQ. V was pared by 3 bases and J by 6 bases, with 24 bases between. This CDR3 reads CASSFGDCQGKVCEQYF. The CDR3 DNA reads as TGTGCCAGCAGCTTTGGGGACTGCCAAGGGAAGGTCTGCGAGCAGTACTTC.

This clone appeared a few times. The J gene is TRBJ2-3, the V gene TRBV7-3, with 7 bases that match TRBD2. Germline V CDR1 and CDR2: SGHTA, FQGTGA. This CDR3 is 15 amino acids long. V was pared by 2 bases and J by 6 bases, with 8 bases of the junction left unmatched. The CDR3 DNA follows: TGTGCCAGCAGCTTAGAGGGCGGGAGCTGGGATACGCAGTATTTT. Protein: CASSLEGGSWDTQYF.

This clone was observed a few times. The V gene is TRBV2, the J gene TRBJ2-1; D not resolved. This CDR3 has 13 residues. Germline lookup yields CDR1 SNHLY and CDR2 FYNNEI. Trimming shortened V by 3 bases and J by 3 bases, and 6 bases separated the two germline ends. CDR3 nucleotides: TGTGCCAGCAGTGATGTCTTCTACAATGAGCAGTTCTTC. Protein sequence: CASSDVFYNEQFF.

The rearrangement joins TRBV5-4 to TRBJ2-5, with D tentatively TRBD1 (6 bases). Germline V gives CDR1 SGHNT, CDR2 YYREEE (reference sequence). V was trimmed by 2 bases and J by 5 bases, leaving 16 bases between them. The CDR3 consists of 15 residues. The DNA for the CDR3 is TGTGCCAGCAGCTTACCCGGGGTGAGGGGGGAGACCCAGTACTTC. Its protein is CASSLPGVRGETQYF. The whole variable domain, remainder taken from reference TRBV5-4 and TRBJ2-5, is ETGVTQSPTHLIKTRGQQVTLRCSSQSGHNTVSWYQQALGQGPQFIFQYYREEENGRGNFPPRFSGLQFPNYSSELNVNALELDDSALYLCASSLPGVRGETQYFGPGTRLLVL.

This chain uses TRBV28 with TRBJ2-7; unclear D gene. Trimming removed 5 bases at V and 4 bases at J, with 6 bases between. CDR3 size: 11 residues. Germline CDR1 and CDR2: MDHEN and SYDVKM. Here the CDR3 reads CASSPGYEQYF. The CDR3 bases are TGTGCCAGCAGTCCCGGGTACGAGCAGTACTTC.

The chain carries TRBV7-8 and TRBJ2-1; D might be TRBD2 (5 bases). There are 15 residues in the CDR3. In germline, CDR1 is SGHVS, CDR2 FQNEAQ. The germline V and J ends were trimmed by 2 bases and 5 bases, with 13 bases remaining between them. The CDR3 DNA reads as TGTGCCAGCAGCTTAAGCCGGACTTTCAACAATGAGCAGTTCTTC. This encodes CASSLSRTFNNEQFF.

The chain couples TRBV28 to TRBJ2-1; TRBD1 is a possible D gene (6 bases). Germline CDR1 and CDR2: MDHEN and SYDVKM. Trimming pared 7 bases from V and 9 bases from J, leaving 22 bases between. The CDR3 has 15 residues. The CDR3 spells CASIPEGDRPREQFF. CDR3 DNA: TGTGCCAGCATTCCCGAGGGCGACAGGCCTCGTGAGCAGTTCTTC.

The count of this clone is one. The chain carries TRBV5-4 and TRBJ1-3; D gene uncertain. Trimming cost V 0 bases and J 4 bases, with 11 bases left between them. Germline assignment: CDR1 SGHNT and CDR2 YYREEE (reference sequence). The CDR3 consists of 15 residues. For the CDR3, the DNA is TGTGCCAGCAGCTTGGTTGGAGGTCAGGGAAACACCATATATTTT. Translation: CASSLVGGQGNTIYF.

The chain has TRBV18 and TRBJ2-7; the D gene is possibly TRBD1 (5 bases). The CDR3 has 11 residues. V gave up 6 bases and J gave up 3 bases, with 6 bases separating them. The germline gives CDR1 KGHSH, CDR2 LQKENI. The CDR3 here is CASSDNYEQYF. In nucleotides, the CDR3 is TGTGCCAGCTCGGACAACTACGAGCAGTACTTC.

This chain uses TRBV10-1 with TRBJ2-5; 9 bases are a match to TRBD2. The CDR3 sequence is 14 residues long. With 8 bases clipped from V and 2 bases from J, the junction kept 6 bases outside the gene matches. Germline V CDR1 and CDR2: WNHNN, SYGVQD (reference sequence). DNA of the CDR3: TGCGCCAGCCTAGGACTAGCGCAACAAGAGACCCAGTACTTC. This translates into CASLGLAQQETQYF.

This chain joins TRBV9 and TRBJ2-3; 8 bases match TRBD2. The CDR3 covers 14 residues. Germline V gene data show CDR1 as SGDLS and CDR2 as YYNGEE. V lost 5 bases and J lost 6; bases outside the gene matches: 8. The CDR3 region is CASSGTGGPDTQYF. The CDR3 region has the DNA TGTGCCAGCAGTGGGACGGGAGGGCCGGATACGCAGTATTTT.

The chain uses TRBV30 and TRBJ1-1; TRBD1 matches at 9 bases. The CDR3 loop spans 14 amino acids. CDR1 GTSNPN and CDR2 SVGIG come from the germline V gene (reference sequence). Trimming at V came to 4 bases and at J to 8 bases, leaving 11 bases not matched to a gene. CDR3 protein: CAWTLGTGRLEAFF. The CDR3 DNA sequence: TGTGCCTGGACCCTGGGGACAGGGAGACTCGAAGCTTTCTTT.

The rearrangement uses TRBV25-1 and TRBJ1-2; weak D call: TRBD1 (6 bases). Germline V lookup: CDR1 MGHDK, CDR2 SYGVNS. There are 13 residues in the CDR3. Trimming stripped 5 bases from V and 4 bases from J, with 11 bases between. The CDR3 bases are TGTGCCAGCAGTCCCGGACAGAGCTATGGCTACACCTTC. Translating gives CASSPGQSYGYTF.

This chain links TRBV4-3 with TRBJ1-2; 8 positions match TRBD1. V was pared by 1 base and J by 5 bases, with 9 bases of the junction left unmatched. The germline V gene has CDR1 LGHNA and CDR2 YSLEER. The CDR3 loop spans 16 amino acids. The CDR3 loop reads CASSQGPVTGGYGYTF. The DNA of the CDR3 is TGCGCCAGCAGCCAAGGTCCCGTAACAGGGGGTTATGGCTACACCTTC.

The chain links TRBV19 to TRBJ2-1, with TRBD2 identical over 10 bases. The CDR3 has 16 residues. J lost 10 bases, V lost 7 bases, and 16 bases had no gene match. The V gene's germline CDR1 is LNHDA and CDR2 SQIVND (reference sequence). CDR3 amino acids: CASISRGLAGEGEQFF. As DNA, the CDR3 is TGTGCCAGTATCTCAAGGGGGCTAGCGGGAGAGGGGGAGCAGTTCTTC.

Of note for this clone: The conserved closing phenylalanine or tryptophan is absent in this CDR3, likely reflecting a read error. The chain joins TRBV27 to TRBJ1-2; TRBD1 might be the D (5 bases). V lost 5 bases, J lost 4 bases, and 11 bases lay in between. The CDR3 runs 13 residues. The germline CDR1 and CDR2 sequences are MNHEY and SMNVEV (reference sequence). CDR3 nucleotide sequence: TGTGCCAGCAGTCCCCAGGGCTCCTATGGCTACACCCTC. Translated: CASSPQGSYGYTL.

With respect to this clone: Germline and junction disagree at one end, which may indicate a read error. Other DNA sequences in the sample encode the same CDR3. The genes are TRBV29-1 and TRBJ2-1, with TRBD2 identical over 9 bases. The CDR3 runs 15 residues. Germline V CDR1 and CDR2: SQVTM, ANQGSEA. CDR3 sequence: CSVEDGGRAWNEQFF. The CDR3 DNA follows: TGCAGCGTGGAGGACGGCGGGAGGGCCTGGAATGAACAGTTCTTC.

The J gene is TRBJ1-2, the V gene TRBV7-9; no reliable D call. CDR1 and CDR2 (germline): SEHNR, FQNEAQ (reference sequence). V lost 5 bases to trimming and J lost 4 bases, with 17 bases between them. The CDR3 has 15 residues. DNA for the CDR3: TGTGCCAGCAGCGGGCAAGGAGGCCGAATCTATGGCTACACCTTC. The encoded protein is CASSGQGGRIYGYTF.

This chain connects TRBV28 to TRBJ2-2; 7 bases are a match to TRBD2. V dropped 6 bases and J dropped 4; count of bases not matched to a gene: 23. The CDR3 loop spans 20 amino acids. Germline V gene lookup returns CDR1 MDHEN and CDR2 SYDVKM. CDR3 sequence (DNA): TGTGCCAGCAGAACATTTAGCGGGCGAGGGGATTTTAACTTCACCGGGGAGCTGTTTTTT. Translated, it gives CASRTFSGRGDFNFTGELFF. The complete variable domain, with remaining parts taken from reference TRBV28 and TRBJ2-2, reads DVKVTQSSRYLVKRTGEKVFLECVQDMDHENMFWYRQDPGLGLRLIYFSYDVKMKEKGDIPEGYSVSREKKERFSLILESASTNQTSMYLCASRTFSGRGDFNFTGELFFGEGSRLTVL.

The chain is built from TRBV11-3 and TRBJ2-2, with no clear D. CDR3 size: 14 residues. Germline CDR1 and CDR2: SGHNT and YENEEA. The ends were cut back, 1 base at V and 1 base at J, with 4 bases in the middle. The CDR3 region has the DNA TGTGCCAGCAGCTTAGGCGTGAACACCGGGGAGCTGTTTTTT. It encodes CASSLGVNTGELFF.

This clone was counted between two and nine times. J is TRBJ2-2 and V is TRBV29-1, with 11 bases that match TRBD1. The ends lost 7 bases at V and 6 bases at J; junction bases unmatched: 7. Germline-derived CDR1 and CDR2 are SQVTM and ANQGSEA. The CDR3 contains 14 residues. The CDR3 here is CSAGQGASSGELFF. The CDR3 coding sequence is TGCAGCGCCGGACAGGGGGCTTCGTCCGGGGAGCTGTTTTTT.

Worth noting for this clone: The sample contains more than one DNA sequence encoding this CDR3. Here the CDR3 DNA reads TGTGCCAGCAGCTCTTCCAGGGAAGTCTCCCTTTCTGGCACAGATACGCAGTATTTT. It encodes CASSSSREVSLSGTDTQYF. The chain couples TRBV13 to TRBJ2-3; D might be TRBD1 (5 bases). The CDR3 sequence is 19 residues long. V was shortened by 4 bases and J by 1 base, with 24 bases between the two germline ends. Germline V gene data show CDR1 as PRHDT and CDR2 as FYEKMQ (reference sequence).